These 19 T cell receptor beta chains share one sample of origin, sequenced in a study of blood T cell repertoires in COVID-19. Libraries were prepared by immunoSEQ multiplex PCR; TCRdb keeps only in-frame clonotypes and omits some of them. The sample has about 230,000 clones, around 80% seen once; the top ten hold 0.95% to 1.5%. Material for sequencing was peripheral blood. The receptors originated from a woman in her thirties with COVID-19, enrolled during active disease.

This clone was counted between two and nine times. Sequence at one end of the junction differs from germline and may be a read error. The rearrangement uses TRBV4-3 and TRBJ1-5; possibly TRBD1 for D (6 bases). The CDR3 is 15 amino acids. CDR1 and CDR2 (germline): LGHNA, YSLEER. As DNA, the CDR3 is TGCGCCAGCAGCGAAGACAGGTATAGCAATCAGCCCCAGCATTTT. Its protein product is CASSEDRYSNQPQHF.

The CDR3 spells CASSKVGAGKMNTEAFF. The CDR3 coding sequence is TGTGCCAGCAGCAAAGTGGGGGCAGGGAAAATGAACACTGAAGCTTTCTTT. This chain links TRBV21-1 with TRBJ1-1; TRBD1, the table's D call, was not compared with the DNA. TRBV21-1 is assigned pseudogene status. The CDR3 is 17 residues long.

This clone was detected only once. The rearrangement uses TRBV13 and TRBJ2-3; D is unclear. The V gene's germline CDR1 is PRHDT and CDR2 FYEKMQ (reference sequence). V was pared by 6 bases and J by 0 bases, with 13 bases between. This CDR3 is built from 15 residues. The CDR3 protein is CASRRNFASTDTQYF. In DNA, the CDR3 is TGTGCCAGCAGGCGGAACTTTGCAAGCACAGATACGCAGTATTTT.

The chain uses TRBV9 and TRBJ1-2; 7 bases are a match to TRBD1. The CDR3 has 13 amino acids. Per germline, CDR1 SGDLS and CDR2 YYNGEE. The ends lost 4 bases at V and 8 bases at J; junction bases unmatched: 8. CDR3 sequence: CASSPRTGGGYTF. The CDR3 nucleotides are TGTGCCAGCAGCCCGCGGACAGGAGGAGGCTACACCTTC.

The J gene is TRBJ2-7, the V gene TRBV9, with no clear D. The CDR3 is made up of 14 amino acids. Germline V gene sequence: CDR1 SGDLS, CDR2 YYNGEE. V shed 0 bases and J shed 3 bases, with 10 bases lying between them. The CDR3 here is CASSVAIHGYEQYF. The CDR3 nucleotides read TGTGCCAGCAGCGTAGCTATTCATGGCTACGAGCAGTACTTC.

V and J are TRBV4-1 and TRBJ2-3; D unclear. CDR3 length: 15 residues. Per the germline V gene, CDR1 is MGHRA and CDR2 is YSYEKL. V was cut by 0 bases and J by 1 base, with 8 bases left in between. The CDR3 loop reads CASSQDFPGTDTQYF. CDR3 DNA sequence: TGCGCCAGCAGCCAAGACTTCCCCGGCACAGATACGCAGTATTTT.

V gene TRBV15 combines with J gene TRBJ1-1, with D possibly TRBD1 on 5 matching bases. The CDR3 runs 15 residues. Deletions cut 5 bases from V and 1 base from J, with 14 bases between. Germline V gives CDR1 LNHNV, CDR2 YYDKDF (reference sequence). The CDR3 DNA follows: TGTGCCACCAGCGGGGGGTCGTATCGGAACACTGAAGCTTTCTTT. This translates into CATSGGSYRNTEAFF.

This clone has a single count. This sequence joins TRBV4-3 and TRBJ2-5, with a weak D call TRBD1 (6 bases). This CDR3 is 14 amino acids long. Germline assignment: CDR1 LGHNA and CDR2 YSLEER. V lost 0 bases and J lost 10, with 15 bases in between. The CDR3 protein is CASSQERGPGHQYF. The DNA of the CDR3 is TGCGCCAGCAGCCAAGAACGGGGCCCGGGACACCAGTACTTC.

This clone occurred a few times. This chain connects TRBV6-5 to TRBJ1-1, with 8 bases matching TRBD1. This CDR3 has 15 residues. In germline, CDR1 is MNHEY, CDR2 SVGAGI. The junction had 10 bases not matched to a gene; V was cut back by 2 bases and J by 8 bases. This CDR3 is CASSYGQGLYPEAFF. The CDR3 bases are TGTGCCAGCAGTTACGGACAGGGTCTATATCCGGAAGCTTTCTTT.

The chain carries TRBV5-5 and TRBJ1-5; 7 positions agree with TRBD1. The germline V gene encodes CDR1 SGHKS and CDR2 YYEKEE (reference sequence). J was trimmed by 0 bases and V by 4 bases; bases with no gene match: 4. The CDR3 runs to 15 residues. CDR3 loop: CASSRDSNSNQPQHF. The CDR3 bases are TGTGCCAGCAGCCGGGACAGTAATAGCAATCAGCCCCAGCATTTT.

This clone occurred a few times. This chain connects TRBV24-1 to TRBJ1-2; possible D gene TRBD1, 5 bases. Germline V gives CDR1 KGHDR, CDR2 SFDVKD. Trimming pared 6 bases from V and 2 bases from J, leaving 9 bases between. The length of the CDR3 is 13 residues. The CDR3 loop reads CATSHAGNYGYTF. CDR3 sequence (DNA): TGTGCCACCAGTCACGCAGGGAACTATGGCTACACCTTC.

This chain joins TRBV9 and TRBJ2-7, with 8 bases identical to TRBD2. The CDR3 has 14 residues. With V trimmed by 3 bases and J by 4 bases, 6 bases remained unmatched. Germline-derived CDR1 and CDR2 are SGDLS and YYNGEE. The CDR3 nucleotides are TGTGCCAGCAGCGGTATGAGCGGGAGTTACGAGCAGTACTTC. Encoded protein: CASSGMSGSYEQYF.

The table lists this clone with a count of one. At one boundary the junction diverges from the germline segment, which might be a read error. V is TRBV30 and J is TRBJ1-4, with 7 bases fitting TRBD1. Germline loops: CDR1 GTSNPN, CDR2 SVGIG (reference sequence). The CDR3 totals 14 residues. The CDR3 sequence: CAWRAPGRGYSFVF. CDR3 DNA sequence: TGTGCCTGGAGAGCCCCGGGCAGGGGGTATTCTTTTGTTTTT. Looking up the rest from reference TRBV30 and TRBJ1-4 gives the full variable domain: SQTIHQWPATLVQPVGSPLSLECTVEGTSNPNLYWYRQAAGRGLQLLFYSVGIGQISSEVPQNLSASRPQDRQFILSSKKLLLSDSGFYLCAWRAPGRGYSFVFGSGTQLSVL.

The gene calls are TRBV5-4 and TRBJ2-5; 8 positions agree with TRBD1. The CDR3 covers 13 residues. The germline CDR1 and CDR2 sequences are SGHNT and YYREEE (reference sequence). The V segment lost 4 bases and the J segment 4 bases; nucleotides outside the gene matches: 3. In DNA, the CDR3 is TGTGCCAGCAGCCCGACAGGGGTAGAGACCCAGTACTTC. Its translation: CASSPTGVETQYF.

This chain connects TRBV7-2 to TRBJ2-3; 9 nucleotides align to TRBD2. Germline lookup yields CDR1 SGHTA and CDR2 FQGNSA. CDR3 length: 16 amino acids. With V trimmed by 4 bases and J by 4 bases, 9 bases remained unmatched. CDR3 protein: CASSSSGGGAADTQYF. DNA of the CDR3: TGTGCCAGCAGCTCCTCGGGCGGGGGGGCCGCAGATACGCAGTATTTT.

V is TRBV7-9 and J is TRBJ1-6; weak D call: TRBD1 (5 bases). With 2 bases removed from V and 10 bases from J, the gap between germline ends came to 9 bases. The CDR3 length is 13 residues. Germline CDR1 and CDR2: SEHNR and FQNEAQ (reference sequence). CDR3 amino acids: CASSLYRGSPLHF. CDR3 bases: TGTGCCAGCAGCTTATATAGGGGCTCACCCCTCCACTTT.

V usage is TRBV12-3 or TRBV12-4 and J usage is TRBJ2-7; no clear D gene. V shed 3 bases and J shed 6 bases, with 9 bases lying between them. This CDR3 comprises 12 residues. The DNA of the CDR3 is TGTGCCAGCAGTTTGACAATCGGCGAGCAGTACTTC. Amino acids: CASSLTIGEQYF.

This chain uses TRBV7-9 with TRBJ2-7, with 9 bases aligning to TRBD2. Germline V gene sequence: CDR1 SEHNR, CDR2 FQNEAQ (reference sequence). With V trimmed by 0 bases and J by 7 bases, 7 bases remained unmatched. The CDR3 runs to 15 residues. The CDR3 loop is CASSLALAGAREQYF. The CDR3 DNA follows: TGTGCCAGCAGCTTAGCTTTAGCGGGAGCACGTGAGCAGTACTTC. The full variable domain, completed using reference TRBV7-9 and TRBJ2-7, is DTGVSQNPRHKITKRGQNVTFRCDPISEHNRLYWYRQTLGQGPEFLTYFQNEAQLEKSRLLSDRFSAERPKGSFSTLEIQRTEQGDSAMYLCASSLALAGAREQYFGPGTRLTVT.

The gene calls are TRBV7-2 and TRBJ1-1; 10 nucleotides match TRBD1. The CDR3 spans 14 residues. The V gene end was trimmed by 4 bases and the J gene end by 5 bases; junction bases not matched to a gene: 4. CDR1 and CDR2 (germline): SGHTA, FQGNSA. The CDR3 region has the DNA TGTGCCAGCAGCTCCGACAGGGGGCAAACTGAAGCTTTCTTT. Encoded protein: CASSSDRGQTEAFF.